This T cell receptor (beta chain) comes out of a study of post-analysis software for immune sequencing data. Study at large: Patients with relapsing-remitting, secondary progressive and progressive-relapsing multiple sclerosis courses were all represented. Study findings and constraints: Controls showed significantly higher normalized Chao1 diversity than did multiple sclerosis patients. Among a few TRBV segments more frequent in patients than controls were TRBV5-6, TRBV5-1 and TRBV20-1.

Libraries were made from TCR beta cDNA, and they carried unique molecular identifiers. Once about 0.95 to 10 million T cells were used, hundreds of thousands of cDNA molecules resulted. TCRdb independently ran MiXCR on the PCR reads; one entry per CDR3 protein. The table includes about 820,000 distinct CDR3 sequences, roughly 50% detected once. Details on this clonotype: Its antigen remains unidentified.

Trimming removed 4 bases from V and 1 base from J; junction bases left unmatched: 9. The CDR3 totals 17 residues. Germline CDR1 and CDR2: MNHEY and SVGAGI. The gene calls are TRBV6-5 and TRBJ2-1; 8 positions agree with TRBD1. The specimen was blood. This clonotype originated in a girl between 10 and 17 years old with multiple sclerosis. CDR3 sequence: CASSSATGVRSYNEQFF. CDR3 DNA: TGTGCCAGCAGTTCAGCGACAGGGGTTCGGTCCTACAATGAGCAGTTCTTC.